This entry features one T cell receptor (beta chain) sequence. Its matching antigen is unknown. This specimen comes from a study of CD8+ T cells in alopecia areata. Trimming took 2 bases from V and 3 from J; bases not matched to a gene: 3. CDR1 SGHAT and CDR2 FQNNGV come from the germline V gene. The CDR3 spans 14 residues. Reverse transcribed after extraction, RNA yielded cDNA as the sequencing template. Sequenced by immunoSEQ multiplex PCR; TCRdb stores in-frame clones only, minus some. The table includes about 150,000 clones, about nine tenths detected once. T lymphocytes (CD4+ and CD8+) were sorted from PBMCs. Study-wide points: Higher clonality and more expanded CD8+ clones appeared in lesional than normal scalp.

The sample in question was CD8+ T cells sorted from blood, obtained at week 0. The sequence came from a human donor with alopecia areata. The gene calls are TRBV11-2 and TRBJ2-7, with 8 bases lining up with TRBD1. CDR3 in amino acids: CASSLYTGGYEQYF. The DNA for the CDR3 is TGTGCCAGCAGCTTATACACAGGGGGCTACGAGCAGTACTTC.